This T cell receptor (beta chain) was sequenced for a study of cytomegalovirus exposure and HLA in healthy donors. Study-wide context: Unique TCR beta sequences numbering approximately 100 million came from around 180 million T cells in an earlier analysis.

Use of 60 Vbeta and 13 Jbeta primers characterized the PCR. Assay: immunoSEQ multiplex PCR; the TCRdb copy retains only in-frame clones and omits some. The sample has tens of thousands of clones, around 78% seen once. The specimen was PBMCs. The source of this sequence is a man aged 18 to 29 in good health and CMV-seropositive.

The CDR3 DNA is TGTGCCAGCAGCCCCATGGACAGGGCCGGGGAGCTGTTTTTT. This codes for CASSPMDRAGELFF. The V gene is TRBV2, the J gene TRBJ2-2; 8 nucleotides align to TRBD1. The ends lost 6 bases at V and 6 bases at J; junction bases unmatched: 6. The CDR3 covers 14 residues. Germline lookup yields CDR1 SNHLY and CDR2 FYNNEI.